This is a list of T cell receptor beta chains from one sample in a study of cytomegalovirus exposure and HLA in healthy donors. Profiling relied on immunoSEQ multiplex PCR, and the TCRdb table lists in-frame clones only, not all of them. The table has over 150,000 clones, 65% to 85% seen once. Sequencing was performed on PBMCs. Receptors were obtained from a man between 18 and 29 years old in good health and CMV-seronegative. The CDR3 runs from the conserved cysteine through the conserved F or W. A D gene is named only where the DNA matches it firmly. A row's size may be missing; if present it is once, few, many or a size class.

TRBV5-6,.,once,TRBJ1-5,CASSLGLGTGNQPQHF,TGTGCCAGCAGCTTGGGGTTGGGCACTGGCAACCAGCCCCAGCATTTT
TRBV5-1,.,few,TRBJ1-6,CASSLQRENSPLHF,TGCGCCAGCAGCTTGCAACGGGAAAATTCACCCCTCCACTTT
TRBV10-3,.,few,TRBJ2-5,CAIGAGRNQETQYF,TGTGCCATCGGGGCCGGAAGAAACCAAGAGACCCAGTACTTC
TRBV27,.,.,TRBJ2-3,CASSFLHGMEGADTQYF,TGTGCCAGCAGTTTCCTCCACGGAATGGAGGGCGCAGATACGCAGTATTTT
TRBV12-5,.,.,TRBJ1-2,CASCEDTNYGYTF,TGTGCTAGTTGTGAAGACACTAACTATGGCTACACCTTC
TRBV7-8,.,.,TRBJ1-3,CASSLGGGKRNTIYF,TGTGCCAGCAGCTTAGGCGGGGGGAAGCGAAACACCATATATTTT
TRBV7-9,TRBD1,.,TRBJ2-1,CASRYPPGQGRNEQFF,TGTGCCAGCAGGTACCCCCCGGGACAGGGGCGAAATGAGCAGTTCTTC
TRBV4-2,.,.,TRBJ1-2,CASSQDGVALLANYGYTF,TGTGCCAGCAGCCAAGATGGAGTTGCCCTCCTTGCTAACTATGGCTACACCTTC
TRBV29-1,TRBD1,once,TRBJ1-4,CSVDTGGGEKLFF,TGCAGCGTTGACACAGGGGGAGGCGAAAAACTGTTTTTT
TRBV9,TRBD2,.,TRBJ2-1,CASSGGGLNNEQFF,TGTGCCAGCAGCGGGGGGGGTTTAAACAATGAGCAGTTCTTC
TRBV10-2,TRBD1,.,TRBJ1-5,CASSENRGLYQPQHF,TGCGCCAGCAGTGAGAACAGGGGGTTATATCAGCCCCAGCATTTT
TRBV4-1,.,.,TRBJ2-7,CASSQENRVSYEQYF,TGCGCCAGCAGCCAAGAAAACAGGGTGTCCTACGAGCAGTACTTC
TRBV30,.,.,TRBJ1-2,CAWTQGHGYTF,TGTGCCTGGACCCAGGGCCATGGCTACACCTTC
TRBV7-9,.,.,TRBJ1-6,CASSNGQWNSPLHF,TGTGCCAGCAGCAATGGACAGTGGAATTCACCCCTCCACTTT
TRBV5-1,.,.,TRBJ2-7,CASSFYTGSGYEQYF,TGCGCCAGCAGCTTTTACACAGGATCAGGGTACGAGCAGTACTTC
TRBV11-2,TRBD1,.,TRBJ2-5,CASSFSGGEETQYF,TGTGCCAGCAGTTTCTCAGGGGGCGAGGAGACCCAGTACTTC
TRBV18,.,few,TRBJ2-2,CASSFDRSTGELFF,TGTGCCAGCTCCTTCGACAGAAGCACCGGGGAGCTGTTTTTT
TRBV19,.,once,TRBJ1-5,CASSQDQPQHF,TGTGCCAGTAGCCAGGATCAGCCCCAGCATTTT
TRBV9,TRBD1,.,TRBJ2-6,CASSPARDSSSGANVLTF,TGTGCCAGCAGCCCTGCGAGGGACAGCTCCTCTGGGGCCAACGTCCTGACTTTC
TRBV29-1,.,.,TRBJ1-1,CSVEEAIATEAFF,TGCAGCGTTGAAGAGGCCATCGCCACTGAAGCTTTCTTT
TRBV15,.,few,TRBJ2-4,CATSTATARAKNSQYF,TGTGCCACCAGCACTGCGACAGCTCGAGCCAAAAACAGTCAGTACTTC
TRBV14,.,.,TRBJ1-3,CASSQAGILGGNTIYF,TGTGCCAGCAGCCAAGCAGGGATCCTAGGTGGAAACACCATATATTTT
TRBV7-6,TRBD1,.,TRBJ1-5,CASSLAAGGQPQHF,TGTGCCAGCAGCTTAGCGGCAGGGGGACAGCCCCAGCATTTT
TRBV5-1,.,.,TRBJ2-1,CASSSGQTSSYNEQFF,TGCGCCAGCAGCTCGGGACAAACGAGCTCCTACAATGAGCAGTTCTTC
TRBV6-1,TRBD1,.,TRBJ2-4,CASSQGQGNIQYF,TGTGCCAGCAGCCAGGGACAGGGGAACATTCAGTACTTC
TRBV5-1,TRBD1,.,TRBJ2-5,CASSLYRGPVGETQYF,TGCGCCAGCAGCTTATACAGGGGCCCCGTAGGGGAGACCCAGTACTTC
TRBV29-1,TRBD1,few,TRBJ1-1,CSVAGQPSGEAFF,TGCAGCGTGGCGGGACAGCCGAGTGGTGAAGCTTTCTTT
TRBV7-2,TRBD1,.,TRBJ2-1,CASSFGTVYNEQFF,TGTGCCAGCAGCTTCGGGACAGTCTACAATGAGCAGTTCTTC
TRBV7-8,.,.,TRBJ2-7,CASSLALQGSSYEQYF,TGTGCCAGCAGCTTAGCGCTCCAGGGGAGCTCCTACGAGCAGTACTTC
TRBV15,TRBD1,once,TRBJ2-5,CATSVGTAQETQYF,TGTGCCACCAGCGTAGGGACAGCGCAAGAGACCCAGTACTTC
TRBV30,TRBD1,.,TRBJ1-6,CAWSTHYQDRGRNSPLHF,TGTGCCTGGAGTACCCACTATCAAGACAGGGGTCGGAATTCACCCCTCCACTTT
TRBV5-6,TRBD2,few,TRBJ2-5,CASSLAGGAEETQYF,TGTGCCAGCAGCTTGGCGGGGGGGGCGGAAGAGACCCAGTACTTC
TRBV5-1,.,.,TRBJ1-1,CASSLRGTEAFF,TGCGCCAGCAGCTTGCGGGGTACTGAAGCTTTCTTT
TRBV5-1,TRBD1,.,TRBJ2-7,CASSPLTGVMQYF,TGCGCCAGCAGCCCACTGACAGGGGTCATGCAGTACTTC
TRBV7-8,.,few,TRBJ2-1,CASSLIVSGWQFF,TGTGCCAGCAGCTTAATAGTCTCGGGGTGGCAGTTCTTC
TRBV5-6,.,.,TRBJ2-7,CASSLSLTVYEQYF,TGTGCCAGCAGCTTGTCCCTGACTGTTTACGAGCAGTACTTC
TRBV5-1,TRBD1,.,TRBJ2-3,CASSLGQGGTDTQYF,TGCGCCAGCAGCTTGGGACAGGGGGGCACAGATACGCAGTATTTT
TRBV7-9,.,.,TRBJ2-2,CASSLEGQNTGELFF,TGTGCCAGCAGCTTGGAGGGGCAGAACACCGGGGAGCTGTTTTTT
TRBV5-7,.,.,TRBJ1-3,CASSLAPHRRAGNTIYF,TGTGCCAGCAGCTTGGCCCCCCACAGGAGAGCTGGAAACACCATATATTTT
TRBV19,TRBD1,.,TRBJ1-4,CASSIARTGRATNEKLFF,TGTGCCAGTAGTATAGCCCGGACAGGCAGAGCAACTAATGAAAAACTGTTTTTT
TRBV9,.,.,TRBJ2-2,CASSFAGAGGELFF,TGTGCCAGCAGCTTTGCGGGGGCGGGCGGGGAGCTGTTTTTT
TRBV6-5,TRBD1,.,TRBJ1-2,CASSRGQGNYGYTF,TGTGCCAGCAGTCGCGGACAGGGAAACTATGGCTACACCTTC
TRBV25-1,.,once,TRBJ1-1,CASTYGGRNTEAFF,TGTGCCAGCACGTACGGGGGTCGGAACACTGAAGCTTTCTTT
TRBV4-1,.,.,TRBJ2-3,CASSQGTLFPTDTQYF,TGCGCCAGCAGCCAAGGTACACTATTCCCCACAGATACGCAGTATTTT
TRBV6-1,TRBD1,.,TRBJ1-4,CASSDRVGSNEKLFF,TGTGCCAGCAGCGACAGGGTAGGGTCTAATGAAAAACTGTTTTTT
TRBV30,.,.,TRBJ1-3,CAWSVAGPISGNTIYF,TGTGCCTGGAGTGTAGCCGGTCCTATCTCTGGAAACACCATATATTTT
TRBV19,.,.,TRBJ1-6,CASSHRTAKYNSPLHF,TGTGCCAGTAGCCACCGGACAGCTAAGTATAATTCACCCCTCCACTTT
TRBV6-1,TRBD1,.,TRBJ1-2,CASSETGLHGYTF,TGTGCCAGCAGTGAGACAGGGCTTCATGGCTACACCTTC
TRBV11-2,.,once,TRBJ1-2,CASSLSEGGNYGYTF,TGTGCCAGCAGCTTAAGCGAAGGAGGGAACTATGGCTACACCTTC
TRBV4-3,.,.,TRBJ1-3,CASSQAGGGNTIYF,TGCGCCAGCAGCCAAGCGGGGGGAGGAAACACCATATATTTT
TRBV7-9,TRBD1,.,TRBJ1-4,CSSSLALSGQTNEKLFF,TGTTCCAGCAGCTTAGCCCTCTCGGGACAGACTAATGAAAAACTGTTTTTT
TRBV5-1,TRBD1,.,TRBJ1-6,CASSLDGQDNSPLHF,TGCGCCAGCAGCTTGGATGGACAGGATAATTCACCCCTCCACTTT
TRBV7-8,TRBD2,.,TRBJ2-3,CASSLATSGAPPDTQYF,TGTGCCAGCAGCTTAGCGACTAGCGGGGCCCCGCCCGATACGCAGTATTTT
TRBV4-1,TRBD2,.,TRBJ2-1,CASSQSLAAGVDEQFF,TGCGCCAGCAGCCAAAGTCTAGCGGCGGGGGTGGATGAGCAGTTCTTC